This T cell receptor (beta chain) was sequenced for a study of blood T cell repertoires in COVID-19. V shed 2 bases and J shed 0 bases, with 5 bases lying between them. The CDR3 is 14 residues long. Germline CDR1 MGHDK, CDR2 SYGVNS. Original processing methods: The assay estimated nucleated cells by amplifying reference gene primers. Here immunoSEQ multiplex PCR was the method, and the copy in TCRdb shows in-frame clones only, minus some. Clone size and V and J calls were adopted from that table, with D and trimming inferred from the DNA. Among about 190,000 clones, roughly 84% were seen once, and the ten largest hold 3.2%.

This receptor was identified in a woman aged 25 to 45 who had recovered from COVID-19. The sequenced sample was PBMCs or T cells enriched from blood (not recorded which). The chain links TRBV25-1 to TRBJ1-3, with no clear D. CDR3 protein: CASSEIGSGNTIYF. The CDR3 region has the DNA TGTGCCAGCAGTGAAATCGGCTCTGGAAACACCATATATTTT. The full variable domain, rest sourced from reference TRBV25-1 and TRBJ1-3, is EADIYQTPRYLVIGTGKKITLECSQTMGHDKMYWYQQDPGMELHLIHYSYGVNSTEKGDLSSESTVSRIRTEHFPLTLESARPSHTSQYLCASSEIGSGNTIYFGEGSWLTVV.